This is a list of T cell receptor beta chains from one sample in a study of blood T cell repertoires in COVID-19. This table comes from immunoSEQ multiplex PCR, and its TCRdb copy is limited to in-frame clones, with some not included. The sample yields some 220,000 clones, about 86% seen once. Sequencing was carried out using PBMCs or T cells enriched from blood (not recorded which). These receptor sequences come from a woman aged 45-60 years in a cohort exposed to, infected with or recovered from COVID-19 (not recorded which). The CDR3 runs from the conserved cysteine through the conserved F or W. A D gene is named only where the DNA matches it firmly. Not all rows give a size; the values are once, few, many and, for expanded clones, a class.

TRBV11-2	once	TRBJ2-5	TRBD2	CASSKGLARGETQYF	TGTGCCAGCAGCAAGGGACTAGCGAGGGGGGAGACCCAGTACTTC
TRBV4-2	NA	TRBJ1-1	NA	CASSQVGLGDTEAFF	TGTGCCAGCAGCCAAGTCGGTCTAGGGGACACTGAAGCTTTCTTT
TRBV10-2	NA	TRBJ1-1	NA	CASRGGLGTVGTEAFF	TGCGCCAGCAGGGGTGGACTAGGGACGGTCGGCACTGAAGCTTTCTTT
TRBV18	few	TRBJ1-3	TRBD1	CASSSDRGLNTIYF	TGTGCCAGCTCATCGGACAGGGGCTTGAACACCATATATTTT
TRBV28	once	TRBJ1-3	TRBD1	CASSLTGAGNTIYF	TGTGCCAGCAGTCTGACAGGGGCTGGAAACACCATATATTTT
TRBV4-3	once	TRBJ2-4	NA	CASSQSTGSFIQYF	TGCGCCAGCAGCCAATCGACAGGCTCATTCATTCAGTACTTC
TRBV29-1	NA	TRBJ2-7	TRBD2	CSVELAGAYEQYF	TGCAGCGTGGAATTAGCGGGGGCCTACGAGCAGTACTTC
TRBV4-3	NA	TRBJ2-3	TRBD2	CASSLRPARGTFADTQYF	TGCGCCAGCAGCCTACGACCAGCGCGGGGGACCTTTGCAGATACGCAGTATTTT
TRBV6-4	NA	TRBJ2-7	TRBD2	CASSDSGTGSSYEQYF	TGTGCCAGCAGTGACAGCGGGACGGGGAGCTCCTACGAGCAGTACTTC
TRBV6-1	NA	TRBJ1-2	NA	CASTQREQGYGYTF	TGTGCCAGCACCCAACGAGAACAGGGCTATGGCTACACCTTC
TRBV7-8	NA	TRBJ1-6	TRBD1	CASSFYRGTNSPLHF	TGTGCCAGCAGCTTTTACAGGGGGACTAATTCACCCCTCCACTTT
TRBV19	NA	TRBJ1-6	TRBD1	CASSKFPGQPLTPYNSPLHF	TGTGCCAGTAGTAAATTTCCGGGACAGCCACTTACCCCCTATAATTCACCCCTCCACTTT
TRBV15	NA	TRBJ1-3	TRBD1	CATSRGQGTGNTIYF	TGTGCCACCAGCCGGGGACAGGGTACCGGAAACACCATATATTTT
TRBV29-1	NA	TRBJ1-3	NA	CSVEDGSGNTIYF	TGCAGCGTTGAAGACGGCTCTGGAAACACCATATATTTT
TRBV7-8	NA	TRBJ2-5	TRBD2	CASSLGGRGETQYF	TGTGCCAGCAGTTTGGGGGGGAGGGGAGAGACCCAGTACTTC
TRBV3-1/TRBV3-2	NA	TRBJ2-3	TRBD1	CASSRTDRGLGKDTQYF	TGTGCCAGCAGCCGAACCGACAGGGGGCTCGGTAAAGATACGCAGTATTTT
TRBV7-9	NA	TRBJ2-1	TRBD2	CASSSRTSGLYEQFF	TGTGCCAGCAGCTCTAGGACTAGCGGGCTCTATGAGCAGTTCTTC
TRBV10-1	NA	TRBJ2-3	TRBD2	CASSDGKRGPTDTQYF	TGCGCCAGCAGTGACGGCAAGCGGGGTCCCACAGATACGCAGTATTTT
TRBV6-2/TRBV6-3	once	TRBJ1-2	TRBD1	CASSFDRGRDGYTF	TGTGCCAGCAGTTTCGACAGGGGGCGGGATGGCTACACCTTC
TRBV7-9	NA	TRBJ1-3	NA	CASSPAVGNTIYF	TGTGCCAGCAGCCCGGCGGTTGGAAACACCATATATTTT
TRBV2	NA	TRBJ1-5	TRBD1	CASSGTGNQPQHF	TGTGCCAGCAGTGGGACAGGGAATCAGCCCCAGCATTTT
TRBV28	NA	TRBJ1-2	NA	CASSLQGGGYGYTF	TGTGCCAGCAGTTTGCAGGGAGGCGGCTATGGCTACACCTTC
TRBV24-1	NA	TRBJ2-5	TRBD1	CATSDPQGAGETQYF	TGTGCCACCAGTGACCCCCAGGGGGCGGGGGAGACCCAGTACTTC
TRBV9	NA	TRBJ2-1	TRBD2	CASSLERGSYNEQFF	TGTGCCAGCAGCCTAGAGCGGGGCTCCTACAATGAGCAGTTCTTC
TRBV20-1	NA	TRBJ2-1	NA	CSAKRDNEQFF	TGCAGTGCAAAACGAGACAATGAGCAGTTCTTC
TRBV27	NA	TRBJ2-1	TRBD2	CASRGSGGYNEQFF	TGTGCCAGCCGTGGCTCGGGGGGGTACAATGAGCAGTTCTTC
TRBV13	NA	TRBJ2-3	TRBD2	CASSLGRRSGGAYTQYF	TGTGCCAGCAGCTTAGGCAGGCGGAGCGGGGGGGCGTATACGCAGTATTTT
TRBV3-1/TRBV3-2	NA	TRBJ1-2	NA	CASSQAQGIGYTF	TGTGCCAGCAGCCAAGCGCAGGGTATTGGCTACACCTTC
TRBV18	NA	TRBJ1-6	TRBD1	CASSPTGGNSPLHF	TGTGCCAGCTCACCGACAGGGGGGAATTCACCCCTCCACTTT
TRBV9	NA	TRBJ2-7	TRBD2	CASSVKRGALNEQYF	TGTGCCAGCAGCGTTAAGCGGGGGGCGTTAAACGAGCAGTACTTC
TRBV25-1	NA	TRBJ2-5	NA	CASRAGEETQYF	TGTGCCAGCAGGGCCGGGGAAGAGACCCAGTACTTC
TRBV19	NA	TRBJ2-7	TRBD1	CASRTTGQGTEQYF	TGTGCCAGTCGCACCACGGGACAGGGGACCGAGCAGTACTTC
TRBV30	NA	TRBJ1-6	NA	CAQQPQGFYSPLHF	TGTGCCCAGCAACCACAGGGATTTTATTCACCCCTCCACTTT
TRBV7-2	NA	TRBJ1-2	TRBD1	CASSSPAGTGGNGYTF	TGTGCCAGCAGCTCCCCGGCCGGGACAGGGGGTAATGGCTACACCTTC
TRBV4-2	NA	TRBJ2-3	TRBD2	CASSQGVGRDGGDTQYF	TGTGCCAGCAGCCAAGGTGTGGGGAGGGATGGCGGAGATACGCAGTATTTT
TRBV5-6	NA	TRBJ2-7	TRBD1	CASSARDRGIYEQYF	TGTGCCAGCAGCGCCCGGGACAGGGGTATTTACGAGCAGTACTTC
TRBV4-1	NA	TRBJ1-1	NA	CASSPKDSPNTEAFF	TGCGCCAGCAGCCCCAAGGACAGCCCGAACACTGAAGCTTTCTTT
TRBV7-2	NA	TRBJ1-1	NA	CASSPGGNRAITEAFF	TGTGCCAGCAGCCCGGGAGGGAACAGGGCTATCACTGAAGCTTTCTTT
TRBV28	NA	TRBJ1-3	TRBD1	CASSDGTAGNTIYF	TGTGCCAGCAGTGACGGGACAGCTGGAAACACCATATATTTT
TRBV11-2	once	TRBJ1-1	TRBD1	CASSLVTQGGIGSEAFF	TGTGCCAGCAGCTTAGTTACACAGGGGGGCATAGGGTCTGAAGCTTTCTTT
TRBV9	few	TRBJ2-1	NA	CASSVSGSYNEQFF	TGTGCCAGCAGCGTATCAGGGTCCTACAATGAGCAGTTCTTC
TRBV7-2	NA	TRBJ1-1	NA	CASSLIQVSTEAFF	TGTGCCAGCAGCTTAATTCAGGTATCCACTGAAGCTTTCTTT
TRBV28	NA	TRBJ2-5	TRBD2	CASSTPGLAGGRETQYF	TGTGCCAGCAGTACTCCGGGACTAGCGGGGGGGCGAGAGACCCAGTACTTC
TRBV30	NA	TRBJ2-2	NA	CAWRAGYSGELFF	TGTGCCTGGAGGGCAGGGTATAGCGGGGAGCTGTTTTTT
TRBV24-1	NA	TRBJ2-2	NA	CATSDSGRGAGELFF	TGTGCCACCAGTGATTCGGGCAGGGGAGCCGGGGAGCTGTTTTTT
TRBV7-8	NA	TRBJ1-2	TRBD1	CASSAKGQAPYGYTF	TGTGCCAGCAGCGCGAAGGGACAGGCTCCTTATGGCTACACCTTC
TRBV29-1	few	TRBJ1-1	TRBD1	CSGTGQLIPPMNTEAFF	TGCAGCGGGACGGGACAGTTGATCCCACCTATGAACACTGAAGCTTTCTTT
TRBV3-1/TRBV3-2	NA	TRBJ1-2	NA	CASSHELGGGYTF	TGTGCCAGCAGCCACGAGTTAGGGGGAGGCTACACCTTC
TRBV4-2	NA	TRBJ1-1	NA	CASSQDNTEAFF	TGTGCCAGCAGCCAAGATAATACTGAAGCTTTCTTT
TRBV19	NA	TRBJ1-6	NA	CASSQWATGPRGNSPLHF	TGTGCCAGTAGTCAATGGGCGACCGGTCCTCGTGGTAATTCACCCCTCCACTTT
TRBV7-8	NA	TRBJ2-7	NA	CASSGWWGAGNEQYF	TGTGCCAGCAGCGGGTGGTGGGGCGCAGGAAACGAGCAGTACTTC
TRBV4-1	NA	TRBJ1-1	NA	CASSQGNLAEAFF	TGCGCCAGCAGCCAAGGAAACTTAGCTGAAGCTTTCTTT
TRBV18	NA	TRBJ2-3	NA	CASSPLRGTDTQYF	TGTGCCAGCTCACCACTGCGGGGCACAGATACGCAGTATTTT
TRBV12-3/TRBV12-4	NA	TRBJ1-1	TRBD1	CASSSLTGKAFF	TGTGCCAGCAGTTCCCTGACAGGGAAAGCTTTCTTT